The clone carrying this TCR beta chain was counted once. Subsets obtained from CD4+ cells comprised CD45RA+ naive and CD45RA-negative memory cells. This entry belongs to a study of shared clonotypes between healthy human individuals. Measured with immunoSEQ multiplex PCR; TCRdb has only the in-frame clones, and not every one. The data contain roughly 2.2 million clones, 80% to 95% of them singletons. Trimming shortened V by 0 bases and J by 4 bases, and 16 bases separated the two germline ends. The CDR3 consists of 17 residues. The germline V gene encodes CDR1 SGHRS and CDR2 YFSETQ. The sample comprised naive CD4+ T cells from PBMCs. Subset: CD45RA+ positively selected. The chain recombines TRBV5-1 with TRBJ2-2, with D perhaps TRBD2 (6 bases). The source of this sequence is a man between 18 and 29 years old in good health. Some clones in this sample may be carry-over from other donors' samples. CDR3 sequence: CASSLALGGPVTGELFF. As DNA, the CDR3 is TGCGCCAGCAGCTTGGCCCTTGGAGGGCCCGTCACCGGGGAGCTGTTTTTT.